Given below is one T cell receptor beta chain in context. It has no known antigen specificity. The record has no base qualities; no much larger clone is one base away. In the ophthalmopathy patients, disease was moderately to severely active, with a Clinical Activity Score of 3 or more, a NOSPECS grade of 4 or more, and a duration of less than 3 months. The study excluded patients with uncontrolled infections, other autoimmune diseases, pregnancy or lactation. Diagnoses were based on clinical symptoms, serum thyroxine and TRAb, thyroid ultrasound and orbital computed tomography. PBMCs were separated from 10 ml of fresh peripheral blood using Ficoll-Paque density gradient centrifugation. Total RNA was extracted with Trizol reagent, and quality was checked on an Agilent 2100 Bioanalyzer. The sample belongs to a study of T cells in Graves' hyperthyroidism and ophthalmopathy (dated by TCRdb to about 2019). About the investigation overall: Peripheral blood samples were taken at initial diagnosis, before any treatment was given. To identify TCR V-J signatures that set the groups apart, the researchers used a discovery cohort of 100 patients, made up of 40 to 45 with Graves' ophthalmopathy and 57 with stable Graves' hyperthyroidism. The study also compared thyroid tissue and blood T-cell repertoires from 6 or 7 Graves' hyperthyroidism patients. The roughly 100 discovery patients were divided at random into training and test sets in a 7:3 ratio. After blood sampling, hyperthyroidism patients were treated with methimazole at a starting dose of 30 mg daily, and ophthalmopathy patients were treated with high-dose intravenous methylprednisolone. TCR Vbeta CDR3 sequencing of some 140 peripheral blood samples (over 40 ophthalmopathy, some 75 hyperthyroidism and roughly 17 progressor patients) is reported in the paper. Prospective prediction of ophthalmopathy was tested in an independent validation cohort of some 20 hyperthyroidism patients and 15 to 17 patients who later progressed to ophthalmopathy.

On the study overall, not on this receptor specifically: Blood samples also contained most of the expanded thyroid clonotypes (frequency above 0.001), which suggests that blood repertoires may reflect thyroid immune responses. In validation, progression to ophthalmopathy was predicted by the model with 70.59% sensitivity and 72.22% specificity, a median of 6.5 months before onset. Sample size was not statistically predetermined, and investigators were not blinded to group allocation. Ophthalmopathy was separated from stable hyperthyroidism by a 13 V-J signature model, with 87.88% sensitivity and about 81% specificity obtained in cross-validation and 80%/75% obtained in testing.

The TCR beta CDR3 regions were amplified from the RNA transcripts. The TCR CDR3 was subjected to a first round of RT-PCR using the HTBI primer set and the Qiagen OneStep RT-PCR kit. Libraries were constructed in a second round of multiplex PCR, after which size selection and purification were carried out. Sequencing of the libraries was done on an Illumina HiSeq2000 using paired-end 100 bp reads. The paper's processing steps were these. SOAPnuke was used to process the raw data, with reads discarded if the reads contained adapters or uncalled bases, had a mean Phred below 15, or lacked an exact constant-primer or identifier match. High-quality paired reads were merged with COPE v1.2.5, and unique nucleotide sequences were defined as clonotypes. Clonotypes were aligned to IMGT TRBV, TRBD and TRBJ reference segments using MiTCR v1.1. Analysis was restricted to V-J combinations with a frequency above 0.0001, which covered roughly 99% of repertoires. The TCS score was defined as the ratio of F50 (clonal expansion) to E x V (chaos), calculated using BLOSUM62-based TCRdist between CDR3 peptides within each V-J. Welch's t-statistics and random forest reduced roughly 530 V-J features to 10 to 15, which were used in a naive Bayes classifier (R e1071). Starting from the raw public reads, TCRdb applied fastp trimming at Q25, assembled clones with MiXCR and retained in-frame beta chains. CDR3 protein duplicates are merged, each entry listing the most common genes and DNA. The V and J calls here are based on TCRdb, not the publication. The table for this sample lists about 400,000 distinct CDR3 sequences; 11% to 15% of them were counted only once. In total, the top ten clones hold 25% to 30% of the sample.

The receptor was derived from a man in his forties or fifties with Graves' ophthalmopathy. Sequenced input: blood.

The DNA reads as follows: TGTGCCAGCATTCTAGCGGGAGCAGACGAGCAGTACTTC. It translates as CASILAGADEQYF. Recombination connected TRBV3-1 to TRBJ2-7, with 10 bases matching TRBD2. The junction shows trimming of 7 bases on V and 5 bases on J, and the gene matches do not reach 5 bases of it. The CDR3 goes from the cysteine to the phenylalanine over 13 residues. The read is trimmed to its CDR3 DNA, 39 bases read in frame from base 1. CDR1 and CDR2 are drawn from the germline V gene (reference sequence): LGHDT, YNNKEL.